The next 18 T cell receptor beta chains were all read from a single sample in a study of T cells expressing NK-cell markers. With the 5' RACE reads reprocessed, TCRdb shows one record per CDR3 protein and no DNA. Its clone listing holds around 550,000 distinct CDR3 sequences. The sample taken for sequencing was blood T cells: a sorted CD56 or NKG2C T cell subset, CD4+ or CD8+ T cells, or bulk PBMC T cells (not recorded which). Source of these receptors: a man younger than 35 in good health.

V gene TRBV21-1 combines with J gene TRBJ2-7; checking the TCRdb D call of TRBD1 is not possible without DNA. TRBV21-1 is an annotated pseudogene. This CDR3 is 15 amino acids long. CDR3 in amino acids: CASSKRRDRAYEQYF.

CDR3 residues: CASSPFLRAGLPDTQYF. The chain is built from TRBV5-1 and TRBJ2-3. There are 17 residues in the CDR3. Germline values: CDR1 SGHRS, CDR2 YFSETQ.

The chain links TRBV5-1 to TRBJ2-3; absent DNA, TCRdb's TRBD2 call cannot be checked. CDR1 and CDR2 from the germline V gene are SGHRS and YFSETQ. The CDR3 is made up of 16 amino acids. This CDR3 reads CASSLVATSDTDTQYF.

This chain links TRBV19 with TRBJ2-7; lacking DNA, the TRBD2 call made by TCRdb goes unchecked. Germline values: CDR1 LNHDA, CDR2 SQIVND (reference sequence). This CDR3 region has 15 residues. CDR3 sequence: CASSIAAGDLYEQYF.

V is TRBV24-1 and J is TRBJ2-3; the TCRdb call, TRBD1, lacks DNA for checking. The length of the CDR3 is 14 residues. CDR1 and CDR2 from the germline V gene are KGHDR and SFDVKD. The CDR3 spells CATSDFDRGDTQYF.

The CDR3: CSARDRRLAVDEQFF. The V call is TRBV20-1, the J call TRBJ2-1; there is no DNA to check the TCRdb D call of TRBD2. Germline lookup yields CDR1 DFQATT and CDR2 SNEGSKA (reference sequence). The length of the CDR3 is 15 residues.

This chain connects TRBV5-1 to TRBJ2-3; TCRdb indicates TRBD1, and absent DNA this call remains unverified. The CDR3 totals 12 residues. Germline CDR1 is SGHRS and CDR2 is YFSETQ. CDR3 sequence: CASSGGGDTQYF.

The gene calls are TRBV3-1 and TRBJ2-3; checking the TCRdb D call of TRBD2 is not possible without DNA. In germline, CDR1 is LGHDT, CDR2 YNNKEL (reference sequence). CDR3 length equals 13 residues. The CDR3 spells CASSPDYSDTQYF.

The chain has TRBV10-3 and TRBJ2-2. Germline V gene data show CDR1 as ENHRY and CDR2 as SYGVKD. The length of the CDR3 is 16 residues. CDR3 sequence: CAISSPGLARTGELFF.

This chain links TRBV19 with TRBJ2-1; TCRdb calls TRBD1, which cannot be checked without DNA. The CDR3 spans 12 residues. CDR1 LNHDA and CDR2 SQIVND come from the germline V gene (reference sequence). CDR3 region: CASSIQGLGQFF.

The J gene is TRBJ2-1, the V gene TRBV20-1. The CDR3 has 14 amino acids. The germline V gene encodes CDR1 DFQATT and CDR2 SNEGSKA (reference sequence). The CDR3 reads CSASVSSSYNEQFF.

The chain links TRBV25-1 to TRBJ2-3; TCRdb picks TRBD1, but there is no DNA to check that call. Looked up from germline, CDR1 is MGHDK and CDR2 is SYGVNS. The CDR3 consists of 13 residues. This chain's CDR3 is CASRRVGTDTQYF.

This chain uses TRBV7-8 with TRBJ2-1; TCRdb selects TRBD2, and the lack of DNA leaves this call unchecked. CDR3 size: 13 residues. Germline CDR1 reads SGHVS; CDR2 reads FQNEAQ. The CDR3 loop reads CASSSLTSGKSVF.

This chain links TRBV30 with TRBJ2-2; with no DNA, the TCRdb D assignment of TRBD1 cannot be verified. Per germline, CDR1 GTSNPN and CDR2 SVGIG (reference sequence). This CDR3 contains 11 residues. CDR3 amino acids: CAWSGQGPVFF.

This sequence joins TRBV12-3 or TRBV12-4 and TRBJ1-2. This CDR3 is 14 amino acids long. The CDR3 sequence is CASSLGTVVAGYTF.

The J gene is TRBJ2-2, the V gene TRBV10-3; TCRdb lists TRBD1, though no DNA is available to test this call. The CDR3 runs 12 residues. Germline lookup yields CDR1 ENHRY and CDR2 SYGVKD. CDR3 loop: CATLTGTGELFF.

The V and J genes are TRBV11-2 and TRBJ2-3; TCRdb proposes TRBD1, but this gene call is untestable without DNA. Germline V gene data show CDR1 as SGHAT and CDR2 as FQNNGV. The CDR3 is 12 residues long. The CDR3 reads CASSVGGDTQYF.

The J gene is TRBJ2-1, the V gene TRBV5-4; checking the TCRdb D call of TRBD2 is not possible without DNA. This CDR3 has 18 residues. Germline loops: CDR1 SGHNT, CDR2 YYREEE (reference sequence). The CDR3 sequence is CASSFIGLGLAGGNEQFF.